What follows describes a single T cell receptor beta chain. This specimen belongs to a study of cytomegalovirus exposure and HLA in healthy donors. CDR1 and CDR2 (germline): MNHEY, SVGAGI. The CDR3 has 13 amino acids. V shed 6 bases and J 9 bases; nucleotides not matched to a gene: 4. Donors came from a validation cohort of over a hundred subjects, distinct from the first 666-subject cohort. Only in-frame clones appear in the TCRdb table, and some are missing; sequencing was by immunoSEQ multiplex PCR. The sample carries fewer than 200,000 clones, 75% to 95% recorded once. The chain carries TRBV6-5 and TRBJ2-1; 11 nucleotides match TRBD1. Input material: PBMCs. The receptor's source is a woman in her late teens or twenties in good health and CMV-seropositive. CDR3 loop: CASSPGTGGEQFF. CDR3 bases: TGTGCCAGCAGCCCCGGGACAGGGGGTGAGCAGTTCTTC.